The subject of this entry is one T cell receptor (beta chain). The data stem from a study of CD8 T cells in Susac syndrome. Reverse transcription of roughly 0.45 to 1 ug RNA used random hexamers. The CDR3 of TCR beta was amplified by immunoSEQ multiplex PCR across 54 Vbeta and 13 Jbeta. TCRdb processed the immunoSEQ multiplex PCR reads anew with MiXCR; each CDR3 protein has one entry. The sample records tens of thousands of distinct CDR3 sequences, approximately 96% being singletons. FACS enriched CD8+ TEMRA cells, while bulk CD8+ and CD4+ were negatively isolated. Deletions cut 2 bases from V and 4 bases from J, with 24 bases between. This CDR3 comprises 20 residues. The germline gives CDR1 SGHAT, CDR2 FQNNGV.

The sample taken for sequencing was CD4+ T cells from PBMCs. This clonotype originated in a human donor with multiple sclerosis. This chain connects TRBV11-2 to TRBJ2-6; D possibly uses TRBD1 or TRBD2 (5 bases each). The CDR3 bases are TGTGCCAGCAGCTTATATAGTGGGGGACGGCTGTTGTCGGGGGCCAACGTCCTGACTTTC. It translates to CASSLYSGGRLLSGANVLTF.